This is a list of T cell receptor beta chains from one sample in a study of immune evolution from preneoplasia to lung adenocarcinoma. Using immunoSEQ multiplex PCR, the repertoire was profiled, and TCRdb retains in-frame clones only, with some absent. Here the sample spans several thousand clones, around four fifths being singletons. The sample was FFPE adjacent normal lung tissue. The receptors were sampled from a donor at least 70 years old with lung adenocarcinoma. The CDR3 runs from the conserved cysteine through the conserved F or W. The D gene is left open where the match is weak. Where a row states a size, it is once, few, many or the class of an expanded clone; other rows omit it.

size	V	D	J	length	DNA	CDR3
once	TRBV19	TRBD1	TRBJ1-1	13	TGTGCCACCGCCGGGACAGGGGTGTCTGAAGCTTTCTTT	CATAGTGVSEAFF
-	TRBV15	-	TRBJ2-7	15	TGTGCCACCAGCAGAGAGGGGGGGACAGCCTACGAGCAGTACTTC	CATSREGGTAYEQYF
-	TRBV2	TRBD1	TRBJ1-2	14	TGTGCCAGCAGCGGGACAGGGACTAACTATGGCTACACCTTC	CASSGTGTNYGYTF
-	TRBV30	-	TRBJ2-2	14	TGTGCCTGGAGTGTGGCGGCAGACACCGGGGAGCTGTTTTTT	CAWSVAADTGELFF
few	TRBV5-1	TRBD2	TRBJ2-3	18	TGCGCCAGCAGCTTGGAAAGGCTAGCGGTCTCTAGCACAGATACGCAGTATTTT	CASSLERLAVSSTDTQYF
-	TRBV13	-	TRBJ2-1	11	TGTGCCAGCAGCTCTTACTATGAGCAGTTCTTC	CASSSYYEQFF
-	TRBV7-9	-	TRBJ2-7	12	TGTGCCAGCAGCTTAGCGGGGACGACGCAGTACTTC	CASSLAGTTQYF
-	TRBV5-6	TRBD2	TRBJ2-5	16	TGTGCCAGCAGCACGAACCGCGGACTAGCTTGGGAGACCCAGTACTTC	CASSTNRGLAWETQYF
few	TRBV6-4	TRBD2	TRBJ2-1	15	TGTGCCAGCAGTGAGAGTAGCGGGAACTACAATGAGCAGTTCTTC	CASSESSGNYNEQFF
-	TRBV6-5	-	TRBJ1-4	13	TGTGCCAGCAGTTACTCGTTGAATGAAAAACTGTTTTTT	CASSYSLNEKLFF
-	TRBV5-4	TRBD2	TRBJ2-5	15	TGTGCCAGCAGCCGGACTAGCGGGACCCAAGAGACCCAGTACTTC	CASSRTSGTQETQYF
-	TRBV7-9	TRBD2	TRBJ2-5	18	TGTGCCAGCAGCTTATGGGGTAGCGGGAGTTTAACCAAAGAGACCCAGTACTTC	CASSLWGSGSLTKETQYF
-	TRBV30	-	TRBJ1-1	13	TGTGCCTGGATGCTGCAGGGGAACACTGAAGCTTTCTTT	CAWMLQGNTEAFF
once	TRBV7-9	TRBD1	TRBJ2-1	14	TGTGCCAGCAGCCAACAGGGGTGGGACAATGAGCAGTTCTTC	CASSQQGWDNEQFF
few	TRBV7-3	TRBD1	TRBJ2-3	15	TGTGCCAGCAGACTGACAGGGGTTGACACAGATACGCAGTATTTT	CASRLTGVDTDTQYF
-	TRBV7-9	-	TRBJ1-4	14	TGTGCCAGCAGCCCGACTATACAGGGTGAAAAACTGTTTTTT	CASSPTIQGEKLFF
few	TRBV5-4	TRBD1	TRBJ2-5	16	TGTGCCAGCAGCGAGGACAGGCCAGGGGGCCAAGAGACCCAGTACTTC	CASSEDRPGGQETQYF
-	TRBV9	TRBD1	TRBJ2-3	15	TGTGCCAGCAGCGTAGAGGGGGCGAACACAGATACGCAGTATTTT	CASSVEGANTDTQYF
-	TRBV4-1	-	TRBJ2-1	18	TGCGCCAGCAGCCAAGATTTGGCCAGGGATCGTTCCTACAATGAGCAGTTCTTC	CASSQDLARDRSYNEQFF
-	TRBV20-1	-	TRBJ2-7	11	TGCAGTGCTAGGGCGCACTACGAGCAGTACTTC	CSARAHYEQYF
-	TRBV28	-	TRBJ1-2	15	TGTGCCAGCAGTTTATTCGGGCAGGGAAGGGGTGGCTACACCTTC	CASSLFGQGRGGYTF
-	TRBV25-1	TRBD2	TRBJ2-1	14	TGTGCCAGCAGACGGCGGGAGGACTACAATGAGCAGTTCTTC	CASRRREDYNEQFF